This T cell receptor beta chain comes out of a study of long-term antiretroviral therapy in people with HIV (dated by TCRdb to between 2021 and 2024). Concerning the study at large: The earliest samples were collected about a decade before the 2015 WHO recommendation for immediate ART, when ART was typically delayed until CD4 counts fell. A retrospective serial study tested whether changes in peripheral blood TRB repertoire composition and diversity were associated with ART initiation and durable HIV suppression. The cohort contributed over 150 cryopreserved PBMC samples from about 33 adults with confirmed HIV infection, collected serially over a mean of roughly 6 years (range 1-12). About 35% of the 30 participants with HIV were female. No cross-contamination during QIAcube processing was seen in test extractions of a monoclonal T-cell line run alongside 33 polyclonal samples.

Points on this clone: The antigen it recognizes is unknown. One base away there is no much larger clone; base qualities are not given.

The immunoSEQ hsTCRB v3.0 assay was used at survey level resolution to sequence the TRB variable region. The targeted TRB sequencing depth was roughly 40,000-50,000 T-cell genomes per sample. TRB libraries were pooled and sequenced on an Illumina MiSeq using a v3 150-cycle kit. From the authors' description of their analysis: Repertoire analysis was run in R within a reproducible Nextflow workflow that covered QC, data transformation and analysis. LymphoSeq2, an R package for exploring AIRR-Seq data, was used to implement the custom analyses. A handful of samples that produced fewer than 5000 total TRB sequences were removed, so approximately 190 HIV repertoires were analyzed. Among the 170 to 200 HIV repertoires that were kept, almost 60 were collected before ART initiation and roughly 130 were collected after ART initiation. Repertoires were downsampled to 5000 TRB nucleotide sequences, and summary statistics were averaged over 100 downsampling iterations. TRB sequences were retained for analysis only if CDR3 regions of at least seven amino acids were present. Diversity was measured with a Shannon entropy-derived clonality score and the Gini coefficient. In repertoire networks, the top 5000 CDR3 amino acid sequences were linked whenever an edit distance of one separated two sequences. For TRB CDR3 amino acid sequences, GLIPH2 was used to predict antigen specificity groups and MHC restriction. CDR3 amino acid sequences were matched against VDJdb and McPAS-TCR to flag known CMV, EBV, HIV or tissue antigen associations. Pre-ART, post-ART and control groups were compared with Wilcoxon signed-rank tests and Holm-Bonferroni correction. The clones in this table, taken by TCRdb from immuneACCESS, are in-frame only. Not every clone is retained; where verified, under half of the shortfall comes from an unresolved V gene, and the cause of the rest is unknown. The V and J calls and the clone size are those of that table, but D and trimming were determined from the DNA. The sample table contains 15,000 to 20,000 clones; only one count was recorded for approximately 89% of them. The biggest ten clones account for 10% to 15% of the sample.

What the study reported, not specific to this receptor: Expanded TRB clones identified before ART initiation dominated the repertoire across all time points, though the dominance fluctuated and decreased in many PLHIV after ART. CDR3 length ranges in HIV repertoires were narrower than in controls, and network structure suggested an antigen-experienced repertoire with only a slight naive shift after ART. ART initiation was associated with a significant increase in TRB diversity, but diversity stayed significantly below transplant donor controls even after long-term ART. Limited PBMC availability meant only the TCR beta chain was sequenced, without alpha chain pairing. Unsorted PBMC were profiled instead of sorted CD4+ and CD8+ T cells because pre-ART samples had limited cell numbers. The samples span the years 2004 to 2017, and the ART regimens used at that time may not be as effective as current regimens. Inferences about post-ART repertoire changes are limited because no data were available on ART adherence, viral resistance or therapy changes.

Participants were included only if at least one PBMC sample before ART initiation and at least two post-ART samples were available. Treatment was received in the United States of America by all participants with HIV. Before DNA extraction, cryopreserved samples containing 1-10 million PBMC were thawed and washed. At the time of the earliest PBMC sample for each participant with HIV, ages ranged from about 20 to 54 years. Each participant contributed PBMC samples from 1-4 timepoints before ART initiation and 2-8 timepoints after ART initiation, with a median of 7 samples. Serial HIV viral load, CD4+ T-cell count, ART history and demographic data were obtained for every participant. Genomic DNA was extracted from unsorted PBMC with a Qiagen kit on a QIAcube, with processing performed in batches of 12 samples. The TCR comes from a woman aged 40 to 50 with HIV. The sequences come from unsorted PBMCs, collected 0.6 years after starting antiretroviral therapy.

The CDR3 has the sequence CASSTGVNQPQHF. Read as DNA, the sequence is TGTGCCAGCAGCACAGGGGTCAATCAGCCCCAGCATTTT. The chain is made from TRBV2 and TRBJ1-5; TRBD1 aligns with 7 central bases. The CDR3 spans 13 residues, from the cysteine through the phenylalanine. Only the CDR3 part of the read is kept: 39 bases, read in frame from the first base. Relative to germline, V is missing 6 bases and J is missing 3 bases, with 2 bases of the junction outside any gene match. For CDR1 and CDR2, the germline V gene lists SNHLY and FYNNEI.